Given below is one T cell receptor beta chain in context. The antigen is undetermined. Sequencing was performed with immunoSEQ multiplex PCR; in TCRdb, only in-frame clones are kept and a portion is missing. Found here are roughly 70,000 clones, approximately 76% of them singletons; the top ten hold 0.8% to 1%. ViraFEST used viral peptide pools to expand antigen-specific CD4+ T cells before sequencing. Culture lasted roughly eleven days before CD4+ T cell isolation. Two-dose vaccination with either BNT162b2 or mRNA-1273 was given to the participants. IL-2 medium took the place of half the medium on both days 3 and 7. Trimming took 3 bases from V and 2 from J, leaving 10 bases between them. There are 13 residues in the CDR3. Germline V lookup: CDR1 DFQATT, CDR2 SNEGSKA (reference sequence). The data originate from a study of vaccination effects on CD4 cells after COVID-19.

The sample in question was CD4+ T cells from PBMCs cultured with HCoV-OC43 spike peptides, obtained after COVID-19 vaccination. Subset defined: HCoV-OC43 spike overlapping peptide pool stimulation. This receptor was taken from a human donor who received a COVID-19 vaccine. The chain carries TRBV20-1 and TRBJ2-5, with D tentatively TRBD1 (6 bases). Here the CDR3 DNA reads TGCAGTGCTAGTCGGACAGCGCAAGAGACCCAGTACTTC. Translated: CSASRTAQETQYF.